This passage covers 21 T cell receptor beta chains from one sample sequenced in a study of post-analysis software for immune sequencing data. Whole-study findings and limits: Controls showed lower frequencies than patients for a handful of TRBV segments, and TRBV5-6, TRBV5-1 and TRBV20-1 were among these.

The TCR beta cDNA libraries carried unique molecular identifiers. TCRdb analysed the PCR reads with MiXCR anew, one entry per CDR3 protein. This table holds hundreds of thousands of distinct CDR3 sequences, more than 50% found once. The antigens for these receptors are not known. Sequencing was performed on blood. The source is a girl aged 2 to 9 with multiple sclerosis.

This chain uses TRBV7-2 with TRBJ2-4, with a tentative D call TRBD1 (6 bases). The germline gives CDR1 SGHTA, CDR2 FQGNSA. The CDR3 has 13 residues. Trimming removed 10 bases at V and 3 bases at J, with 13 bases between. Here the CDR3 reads CAKQDRVKNIQYF. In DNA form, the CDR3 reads TGTGCCAAACAGGACAGAGTCAAAAACATTCAGTACTTC.

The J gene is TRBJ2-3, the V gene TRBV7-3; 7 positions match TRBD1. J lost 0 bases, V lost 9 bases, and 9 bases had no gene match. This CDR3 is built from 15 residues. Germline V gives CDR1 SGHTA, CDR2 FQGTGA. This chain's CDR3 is CASKTGMTSTDTQYF. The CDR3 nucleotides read TGTGCCAGTAAGACAGGGATGACTAGCACAGATACGCAGTATTTT.

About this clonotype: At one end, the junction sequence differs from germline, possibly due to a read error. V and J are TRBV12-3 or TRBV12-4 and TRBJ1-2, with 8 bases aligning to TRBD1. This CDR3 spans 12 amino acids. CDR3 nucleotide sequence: TGTGTCAGCAGACACGGGACAGGCGTCCACACCTTC. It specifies CVSRHGTGVHTF.

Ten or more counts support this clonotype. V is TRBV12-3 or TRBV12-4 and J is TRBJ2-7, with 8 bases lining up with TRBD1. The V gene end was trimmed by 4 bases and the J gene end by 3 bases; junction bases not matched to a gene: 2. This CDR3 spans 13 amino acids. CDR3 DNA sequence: TGTGCCAGCAGTTCTGACAGGGGCTACGAGCAGTACTTC. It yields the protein CASSSDRGYEQYF.

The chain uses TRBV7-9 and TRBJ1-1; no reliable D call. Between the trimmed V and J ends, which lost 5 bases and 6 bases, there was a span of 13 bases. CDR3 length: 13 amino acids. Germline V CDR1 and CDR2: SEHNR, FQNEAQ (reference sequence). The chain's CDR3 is CASSPATRPEAFF. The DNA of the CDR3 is TGTGCCAGCAGCCCCGCTACACGGCCTGAAGCTTTCTTT.

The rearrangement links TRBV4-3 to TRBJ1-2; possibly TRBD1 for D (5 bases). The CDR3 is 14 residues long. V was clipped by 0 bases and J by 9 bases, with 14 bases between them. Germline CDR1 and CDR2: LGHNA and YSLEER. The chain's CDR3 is CASSQDFQGGSYTF. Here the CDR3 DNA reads TGCGCCAGCAGCCAAGATTTCCAGGGTGGTAGCTACACCTTC.

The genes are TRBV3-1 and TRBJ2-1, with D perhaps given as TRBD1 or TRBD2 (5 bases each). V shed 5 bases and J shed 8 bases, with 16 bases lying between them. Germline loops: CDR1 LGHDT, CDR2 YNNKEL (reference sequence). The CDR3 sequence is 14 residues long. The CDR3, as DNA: TGTGCCAGCAGCGAGAGGGGAAAAGGGTATGAGCAGTTCTTC. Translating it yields CASSERGKGYEQFF.

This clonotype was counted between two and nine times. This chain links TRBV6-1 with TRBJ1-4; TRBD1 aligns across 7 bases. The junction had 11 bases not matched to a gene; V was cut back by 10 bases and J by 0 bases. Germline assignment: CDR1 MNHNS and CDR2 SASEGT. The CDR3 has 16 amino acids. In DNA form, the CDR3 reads TGTGCCACCTCTGCCCGACAGGGTGCAACTAATGAAAAACTGTTTTTT. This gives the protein CATSARQGATNEKLFF.

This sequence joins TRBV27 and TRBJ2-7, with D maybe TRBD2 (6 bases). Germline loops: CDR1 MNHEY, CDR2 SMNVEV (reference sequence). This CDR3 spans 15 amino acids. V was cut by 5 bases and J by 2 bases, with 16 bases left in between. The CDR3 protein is CASSLTRDFAYEQYF. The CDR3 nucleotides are TGTGCCAGCAGTCTAACCCGGGACTTTGCCTACGAGCAGTACTTC.

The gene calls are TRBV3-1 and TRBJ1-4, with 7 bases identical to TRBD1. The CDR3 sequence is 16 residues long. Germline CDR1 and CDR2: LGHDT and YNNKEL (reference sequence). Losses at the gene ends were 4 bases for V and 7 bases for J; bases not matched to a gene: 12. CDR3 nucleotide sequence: TGTGCCAGCAGCCGTCTCTCAACAGGGGATCGTGAAAAACTGTTTTTT. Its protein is CASSRLSTGDREKLFF.

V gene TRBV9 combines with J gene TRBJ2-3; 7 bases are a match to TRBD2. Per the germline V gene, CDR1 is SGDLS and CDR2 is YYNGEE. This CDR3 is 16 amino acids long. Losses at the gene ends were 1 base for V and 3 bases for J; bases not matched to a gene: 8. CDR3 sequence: CASSVFSGRPTDTQYF. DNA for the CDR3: TGTGCCAGCAGCGTATTCTCCGGGAGGCCAACAGATACGCAGTATTTT.

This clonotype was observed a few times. This CDR3 reads CSARVGGTFYGYTF. The CDR3 DNA follows: TGCAGTGCTAGAGTCGGGGGCACATTCTATGGCTACACCTTC. This chain links TRBV20-1 with TRBJ1-2; possibly TRBD1 for D (6 bases). V lost 1 base and J lost 4, with 13 bases in between. Germline lookup yields CDR1 DFQATT and CDR2 SNEGSKA (reference sequence). The CDR3 length is 14 residues.

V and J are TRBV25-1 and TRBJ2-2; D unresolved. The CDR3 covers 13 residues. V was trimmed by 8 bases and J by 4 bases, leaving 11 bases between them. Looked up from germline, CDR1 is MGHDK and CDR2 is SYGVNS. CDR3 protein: CASEGPSTGELFF. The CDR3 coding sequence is TGTGCCAGCGAAGGACCGAGCACCGGGGAGCTGTTTTTT.

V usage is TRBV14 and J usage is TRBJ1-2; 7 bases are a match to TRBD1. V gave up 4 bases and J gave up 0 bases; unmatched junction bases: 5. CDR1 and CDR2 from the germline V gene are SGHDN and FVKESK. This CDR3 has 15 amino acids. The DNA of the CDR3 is TGTGCCAGCAGCCCCACAGGGGTCCCTAACTATGGCTACACCTTC. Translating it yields CASSPTGVPNYGYTF.

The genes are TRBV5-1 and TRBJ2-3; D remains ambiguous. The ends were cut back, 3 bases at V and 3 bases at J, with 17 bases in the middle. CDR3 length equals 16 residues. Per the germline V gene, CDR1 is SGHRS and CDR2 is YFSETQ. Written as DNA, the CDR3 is TGCGCCAGCAGCTCCGATACGGCCAGAGTAACAGATACGCAGTATTTT. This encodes CASSSDTARVTDTQYF.

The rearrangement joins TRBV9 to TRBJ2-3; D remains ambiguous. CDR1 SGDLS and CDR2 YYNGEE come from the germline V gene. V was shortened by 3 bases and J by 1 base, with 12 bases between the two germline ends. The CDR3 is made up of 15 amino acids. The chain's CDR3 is CASSDSDGRTDTQYF. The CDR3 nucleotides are TGTGCCAGCAGCGACTCGGACGGGCGCACAGATACGCAGTATTTT.

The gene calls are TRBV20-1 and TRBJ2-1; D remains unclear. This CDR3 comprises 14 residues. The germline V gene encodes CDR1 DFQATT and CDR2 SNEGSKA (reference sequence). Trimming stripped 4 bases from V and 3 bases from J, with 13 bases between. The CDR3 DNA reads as TGCAGTGCTACCCGGAATATGCTCTACAATGAGCAGTTCTTC. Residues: CSATRNMLYNEQFF.

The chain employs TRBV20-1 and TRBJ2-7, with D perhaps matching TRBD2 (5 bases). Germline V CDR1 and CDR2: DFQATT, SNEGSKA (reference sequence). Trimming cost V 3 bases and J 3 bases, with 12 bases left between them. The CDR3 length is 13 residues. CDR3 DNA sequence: TGCAGTGCTAGCCCGGAGGCGGACTACGAGCAGTACTTC. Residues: CSASPEADYEQYF.

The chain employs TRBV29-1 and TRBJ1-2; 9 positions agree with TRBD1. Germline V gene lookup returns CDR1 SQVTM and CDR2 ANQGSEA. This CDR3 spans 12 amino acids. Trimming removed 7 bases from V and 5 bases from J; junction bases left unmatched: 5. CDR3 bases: TGCAGCGCGAGCGGGACAGGGTATGGCTACACCTTC. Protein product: CSASGTGYGYTF.

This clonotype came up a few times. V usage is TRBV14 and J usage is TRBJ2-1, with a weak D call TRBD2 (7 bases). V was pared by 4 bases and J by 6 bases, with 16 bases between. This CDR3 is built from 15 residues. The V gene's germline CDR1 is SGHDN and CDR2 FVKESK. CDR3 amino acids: CASSPMRGPVNEQFF. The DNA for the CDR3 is TGTGCCAGCAGCCCGATGCGGGGGCCGGTCAATGAGCAGTTCTTC.

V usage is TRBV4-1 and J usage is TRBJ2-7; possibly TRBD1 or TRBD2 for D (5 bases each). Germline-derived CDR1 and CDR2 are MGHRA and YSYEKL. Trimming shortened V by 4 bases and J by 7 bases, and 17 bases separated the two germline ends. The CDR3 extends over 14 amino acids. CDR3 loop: CASSRDAPRGEQYF. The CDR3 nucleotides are TGCGCCAGCAGCCGGGACGCCCCCCGGGGAGAGCAGTACTTC.